Sequencing of this TCR beta chain was carried out in a study of blood T cell repertoires in COVID-19. On the study more broadly: Acute and convalescent COVID-19 samples came from the United States, Italy and Spain. T cells, B-cell-depleted T cells, or PBMCs provided the cDNA or gDNA that served as material.

Libraries were prepared by immunoSEQ multiplex PCR; TCRdb keeps only in-frame clonotypes and omits some of them. Of over 300,000 clones listed, nearly 90% are singletons. The CDR3 runs 14 residues. Trimming stripped 5 bases from V and 2 bases from J, with 13 bases between. Germline lookup yields CDR1 SEHNR and CDR2 FQNEAQ (reference sequence). This chain links TRBV7-9 with TRBJ2-7; a weak D match, TRBD1 (5 bases). The specimen was peripheral blood. The receptor comes from a man between 18 and 29 years old with active or convalescent COVID-19. CDR3 loop: CASSGTQGTYEQYF. The CDR3 bases are TGTGCCAGCAGCGGCACGCAGGGTACCTACGAGCAGTACTTC.